Detailed here is one T cell receptor (beta chain). Its antigen remains undetermined. Libraries were built with the immunoSEQ multiplex PCR assay. For the multiplex PCR, a mixture combining 60 forward primers for TCR Vbeta segments and 13 reverse primers for TCR Jbeta segments was used. The CDR3 region of rearranged TCR beta genes was amplified from genomic DNA by a multiplex PCR assay. Amplified TCR beta libraries were sequenced as 87-base-pair reads on the Illumina HiSeq System. On the study's bioinformatics: In a later analysis, roughly 80 million unique TCR beta chains were counted across the roughly 610 repertoires, and roughly 10 million of these chains were shared by at least two donors. To remove PCR and sequencing errors, raw reads were error-corrected and collapsed into unique sequences using a nearest-neighbor algorithm that merged closely related sequences. CDR3 sequences were aligned to IMGT reference sequences to assign V, D and J gene segments. For a sequence to be retained, at least a six-nucleotide match to both a V gene segment and a J gene segment was required. A rearrangement counted as productive if the CDR3 had no stop codons and remained in frame with V and J, and every other rearrangement counted as non-productive. CDR3 was defined by IMGT convention, running from the second conserved V-encoded cysteine to the conserved J-encoded phenylalanine. In an earlier analysis of more than 550 of the donors, sequences lacking an unambiguous match to a single V gene segment were excluded. An earlier analysis of fewer than 750 of the donors called V segments functional above 56.7% productive rearrangements and segregating when the between-donor standard deviation exceeded 5%. A statistical classification framework was built for diagnosing cytomegalovirus status from the catalog of TCR beta chain sequences. In a later analysis, TCR nucleotide sequences were compared against IMGT/GENE-DB human TR gene sequences so that V and J genes could be assigned. In a later analysis, CDR3 sequences and most-parsimonious VDJ recombination scenarios were assigned using the TCRdist pipeline. In a later analysis, every TCR beta chain was defined by the combination of its CDR3 amino acid sequence and its V-gene family, and reads without a unique V-gene family were dropped. As a way to deal with suspected cross-contamination and a sequencing artifact, a later analysis dropped 500 to 700 nucleotide sequences that were highly shared and had low generation probability. A later analysis calculated a clonal expansion index for each public chain from normalized within-repertoire ranks of inferred template counts. Generation probabilities in a later analysis came from a VDJ recombination model fitted to out-of-frame rearrangements, and those results were checked against IGoR. In a later analysis, TCR-TCR, TCR-HLA and TCR-CMV co-occurrence was scored with hypergeometric tests, and a repertoire-size bias correction was applied to TCR pairs. To estimate false discovery rates, a later analysis permuted the HLA or CMV assignments 20 times. In a later analysis, co-occurring TCRs were grouped using DBSCAN, and TCRdist sequence similarity was added for clustering within HLA-allele-positive subsets. Repertoires with fewer than 30,000 or more than 120,000 public chains were left out of co-occurrence clustering, as were five repertoires with anomalous nucleotide sharing. Not all clones reach the TCRdb copy of this immuneACCESS table, which keeps in-frame sequences only. Checked studies attribute under half of the gap to unresolved V genes and leave the rest unexplained. V, J and clone size were drawn from that table, and D and trimming were deduced from the DNA. The table for this sample shows around 100,000 clones. The ten largest clonotypes hold less than 4.5% of the sample.

The cysteine opens and the phenylalanine closes a CDR3 of 17 amino acids. The retained sequence is limited to the CDR3, 51 bases, with the frame set at the first base. From a lookup of the germline V gene, CDR1 and CDR2 are LGHNA and YSLEER. The junction carries 17 bases between V and J, which are trimmed by 1 base and 5 bases respectively. The cohort consisted of some 730 healthy bone marrow donors. Cohort members were all nominally healthy when sampled, although unrecorded immune exposures were likely present. The donor was CMV seronegative and belonged to the group of 352 seronegative cohort members. A peripheral blood sample was collected from each donor, and TCR beta sequencing was performed on peripheral blood mononuclear cells. The Qiagen DNeasy Blood Extraction Kit was used to extract genomic DNA from the blood cell samples. This record comes from a study of cytomegalovirus exposure and HLA in healthy donors (dated by TCRdb to 2017 to 2019). Some background on the complete study: According to an earlier analysis of 587 of the donors, some 180 million T cells yielded over 100 million unique TCR beta sequences and 276 Gb of sequence data. About 280 gigabases of sequencing data and about 92 million unique TCR sequences made up an early release that covered several hundred HLA-typed donors. Of the roughly 390 genotyped donors, approximately 82% fell in the genetic ancestry cluster associated with self-reported Caucasian donors. The study was designed to test whether signatures of past pathogen exposure could be identified by cataloging public T cell receptors. The study used immunosequencing to profile the T cell repertoires of approximately 640 subjects and linked those repertoires to cytomegalovirus serostatus. Along with the roughly 670-subject first cohort, a separate validation cohort of over 90 different subjects was used. To predict cytomegalovirus infection status, the study brought together high-throughput TCR immunosequencing, statistical association of individual TCRs with disease status, and machine learning. To study patterns of TCR occurrence, a later analysis re-analyzed previously published TCR beta repertoires from around 670 donors and added high-resolution HLA genotyping. Rather than drawing on any new phenotypic data, the later analysis identified candidate immune exposures from TCR beta sequences and the way those sequences occurred across donors. In an earlier analysis of 500 to 650 of the donors, high-throughput TCR beta sequencing was used to judge whether each TCR beta V gene segment behaved as functional or pseudogenic. Donor age, sex, ethnicity and CMV serostatus were compiled together with the repertoire data. Genome-wide SNP genotypes for about 65% of the roughly 670 donors were used in a later genetic analysis, which treated that subset as a discovery cohort. All discovery cohort repertoires had been generated using a single sequencing platform. Both class I and class II loci were covered by HLA typing, at four-digit resolution. The number of donors typed differed by locus, with 629-630 for A, B, C, DRB1 and DQB1, more than 500 for DQA1, about 610 for DPA1, and around 460 for DPB1. Because of strong linkage in the cohort, roughly five DR-DQ haplotypes were treated as single units for association and clustering. On average, around 200,000 unique TCR beta nucleotide sequences were sequenced per donor among fewer than 500 genotyped donors of the cohort, with roughly 18% of those sequences being non-productive.

The full study reports these points: A later analysis reported that several top co-occurrence clusters appeared linked to parvovirus B19, influenza, CMV and Epstein-Barr virus. This cohort had only TCR beta chains sequenced, and the lack of alpha or paired-chain data limited which features could be detected. A cluster of highly shared sequence variants was judged likely to represent a technical artifact of the sequencing pipeline. A further reported finding was that TCR beta sequences accurately predicted the HLA-A and HLA-B alleles for most subjects in the first cohort. When HLA alleles, especially DR and DQ, strongly co-occurred, attributing TCR associations to individual alleles was difficult. An association between a missense DCLRE1C variant and V-gene and J-gene trimming of TCR beta chains was found in a later genetic analysis and replicated in an independent cohort. Most TCR sequences were seen in very few donors, while some public TCRs were found in many individuals. In a later analysis, HLA-associated TCR beta chains were found to be more clonally expanded and to have lower generation probabilities than equally common non-associated chains. Some IMGT-functional V segments, including TRBV6-2 and TRBV6-3, could not be distinguished by the 87-base-pair reads and were therefore excluded. The study listed approximately 150 TCR beta chains as associated with cytomegalovirus. A later analysis found that TCR association rates varied across HLA loci, with DRB1 alleles showing the most associated TCRs and HLA-C alleles the fewest. A few of the identified cytomegalovirus-associated TCR beta chains were confirmed in vitro to be specific for cytomegalovirus antigens. According to a later genetic analysis, donors in an Asian-associated ancestry cluster had fewer N-insertions in productive TCRs than the approximately 670-donor mean. The earlier analysis of approximately 540 of the donors excluded some 16 rarely observed V segments, including chromosome 9 orphons, because counts were too low. The classifier was reported to diagnose cytomegalovirus status with high specificity and sensitivity in both the original and validation cohorts. An earlier analysis of approximately 590 of the donors showed that most TCR beta V segments appeared in productive rearrangements either about 87% or about 30% of the time, which broadly matched IMGT annotations. HLA typing was unavailable for some donors at each locus, so association tests used only the typed subset. Most CMV-associated TCR beta chains appeared to be HLA-restricted in a later analysis, and the HLA associations seemed to be driven largely by CMV exposure. Correlated functional status among segregating V segments might be attributable to linkage disequilibrium, but an unknown experimental factor could not be ruled out. Sequencing depth was assumed to be roughly uniform across donors in the presence/absence analyses, though that assumption may not hold. A later analysis associated some 17,000 TCR beta sequences with specific HLA alleles at a false discovery rate of 0.05. According to the authors, the approach could potentially be generalized to other disease states and immunological phenotypes. Immune exposure information for the cohort was limited to CMV serostatus.

The material sequenced was PBMCs. The source of this sequence is a man aged 35 to 55 in good health and CMV-seronegative. Recombination linked TRBV4-3 to TRBJ1-4; no D gene call is confident. The CDR3 corresponds to CASSQVHGLRQNEKLFF. In nucleotide form, the sequence is TGCGCCAGCAGCCAAGTACACGGTTTGAGACAAAATGAAAAACTGTTTTTT.